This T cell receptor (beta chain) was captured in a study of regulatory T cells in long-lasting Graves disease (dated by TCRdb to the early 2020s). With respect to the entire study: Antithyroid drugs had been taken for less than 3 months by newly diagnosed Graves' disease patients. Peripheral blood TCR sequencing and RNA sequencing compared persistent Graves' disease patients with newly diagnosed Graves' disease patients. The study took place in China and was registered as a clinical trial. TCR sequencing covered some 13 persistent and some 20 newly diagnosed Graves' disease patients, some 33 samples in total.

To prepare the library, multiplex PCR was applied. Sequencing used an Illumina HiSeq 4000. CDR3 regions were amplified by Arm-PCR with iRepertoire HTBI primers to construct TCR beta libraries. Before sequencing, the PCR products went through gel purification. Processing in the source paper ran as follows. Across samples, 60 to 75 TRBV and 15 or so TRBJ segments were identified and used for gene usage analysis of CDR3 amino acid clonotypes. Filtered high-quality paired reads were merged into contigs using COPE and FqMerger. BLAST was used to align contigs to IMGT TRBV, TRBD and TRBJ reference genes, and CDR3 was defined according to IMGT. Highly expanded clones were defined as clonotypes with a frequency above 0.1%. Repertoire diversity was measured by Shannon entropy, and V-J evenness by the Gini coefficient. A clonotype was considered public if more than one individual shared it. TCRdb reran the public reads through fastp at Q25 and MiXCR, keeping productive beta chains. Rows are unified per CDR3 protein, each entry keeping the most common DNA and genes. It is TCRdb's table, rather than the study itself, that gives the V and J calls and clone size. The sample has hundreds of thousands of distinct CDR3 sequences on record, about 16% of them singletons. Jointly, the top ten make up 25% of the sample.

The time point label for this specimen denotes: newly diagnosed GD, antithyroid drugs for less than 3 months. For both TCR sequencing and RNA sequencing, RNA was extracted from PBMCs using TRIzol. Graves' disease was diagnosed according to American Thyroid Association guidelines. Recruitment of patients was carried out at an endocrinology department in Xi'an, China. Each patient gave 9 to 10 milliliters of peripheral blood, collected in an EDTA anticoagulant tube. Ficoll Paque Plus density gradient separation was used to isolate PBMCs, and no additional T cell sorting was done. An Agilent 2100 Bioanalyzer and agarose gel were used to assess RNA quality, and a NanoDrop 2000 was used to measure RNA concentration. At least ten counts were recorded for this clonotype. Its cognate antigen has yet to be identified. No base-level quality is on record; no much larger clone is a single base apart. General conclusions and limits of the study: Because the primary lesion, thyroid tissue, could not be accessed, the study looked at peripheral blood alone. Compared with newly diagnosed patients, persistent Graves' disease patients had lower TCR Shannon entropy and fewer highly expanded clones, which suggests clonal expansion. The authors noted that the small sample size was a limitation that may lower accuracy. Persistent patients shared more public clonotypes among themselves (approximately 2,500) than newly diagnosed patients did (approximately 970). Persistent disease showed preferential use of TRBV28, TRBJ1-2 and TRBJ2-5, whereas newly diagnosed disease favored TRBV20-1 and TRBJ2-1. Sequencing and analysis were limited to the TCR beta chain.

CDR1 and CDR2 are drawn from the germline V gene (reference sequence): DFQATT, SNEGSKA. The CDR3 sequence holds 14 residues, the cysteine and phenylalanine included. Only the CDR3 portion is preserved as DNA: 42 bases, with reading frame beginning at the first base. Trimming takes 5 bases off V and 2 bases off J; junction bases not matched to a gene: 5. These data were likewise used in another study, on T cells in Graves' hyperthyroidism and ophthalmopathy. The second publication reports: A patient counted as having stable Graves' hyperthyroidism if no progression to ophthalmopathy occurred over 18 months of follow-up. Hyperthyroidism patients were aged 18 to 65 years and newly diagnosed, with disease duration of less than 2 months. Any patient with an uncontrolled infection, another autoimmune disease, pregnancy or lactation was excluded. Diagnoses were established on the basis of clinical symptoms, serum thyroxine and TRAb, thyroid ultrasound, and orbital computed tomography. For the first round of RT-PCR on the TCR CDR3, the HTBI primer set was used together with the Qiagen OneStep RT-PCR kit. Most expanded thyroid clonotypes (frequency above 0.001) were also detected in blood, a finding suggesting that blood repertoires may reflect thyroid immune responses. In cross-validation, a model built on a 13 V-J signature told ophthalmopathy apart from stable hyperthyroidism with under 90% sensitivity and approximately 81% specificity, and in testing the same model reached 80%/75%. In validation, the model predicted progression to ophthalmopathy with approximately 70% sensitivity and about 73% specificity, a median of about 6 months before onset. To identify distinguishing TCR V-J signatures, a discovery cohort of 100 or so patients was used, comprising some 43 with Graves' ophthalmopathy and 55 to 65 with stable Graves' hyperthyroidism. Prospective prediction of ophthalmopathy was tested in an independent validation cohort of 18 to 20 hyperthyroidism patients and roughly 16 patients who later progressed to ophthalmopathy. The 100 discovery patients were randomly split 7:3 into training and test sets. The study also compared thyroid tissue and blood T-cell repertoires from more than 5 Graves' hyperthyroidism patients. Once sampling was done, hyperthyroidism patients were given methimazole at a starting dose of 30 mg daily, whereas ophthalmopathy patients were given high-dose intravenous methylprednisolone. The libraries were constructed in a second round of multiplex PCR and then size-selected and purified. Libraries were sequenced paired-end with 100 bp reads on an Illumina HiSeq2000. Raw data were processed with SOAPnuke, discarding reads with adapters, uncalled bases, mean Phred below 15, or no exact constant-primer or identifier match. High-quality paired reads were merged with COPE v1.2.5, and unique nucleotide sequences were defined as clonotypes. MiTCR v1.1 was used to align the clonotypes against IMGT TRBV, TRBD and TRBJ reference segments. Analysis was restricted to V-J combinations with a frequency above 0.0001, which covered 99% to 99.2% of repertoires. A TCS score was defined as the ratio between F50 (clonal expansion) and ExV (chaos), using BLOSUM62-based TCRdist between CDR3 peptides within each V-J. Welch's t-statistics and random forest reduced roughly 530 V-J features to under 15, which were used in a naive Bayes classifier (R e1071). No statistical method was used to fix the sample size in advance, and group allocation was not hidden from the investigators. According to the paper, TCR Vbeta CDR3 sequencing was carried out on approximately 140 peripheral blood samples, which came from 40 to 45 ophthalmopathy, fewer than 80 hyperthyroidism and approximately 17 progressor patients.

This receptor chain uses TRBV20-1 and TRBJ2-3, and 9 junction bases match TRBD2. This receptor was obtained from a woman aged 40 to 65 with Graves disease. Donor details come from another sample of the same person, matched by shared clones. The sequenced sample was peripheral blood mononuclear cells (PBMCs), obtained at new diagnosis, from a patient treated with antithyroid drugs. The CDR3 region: CSAPLAGHTDTQYF. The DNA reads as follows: TGCAGTGCTCCACTAGCGGGTCACACAGATACGCAGTATTTT.